This T cell receptor beta chain stems from a study of T cells in Graves' hyperthyroidism and ophthalmopathy. This clonotype came up many times. The source material, RNA transcripts, was used to amplify TCR beta CDR3 regions. TCR CDR3 underwent first-round RT-PCR with the HTBI primer set. TCRdb re-called the multiplex PCR reads through MiXCR, storing one row per CDR3 protein. The sample contains around 290,000 distinct CDR3 sequences, roughly 15% of which appear only once. Germline values: CDR1 SGHDN, CDR2 FVKESK. This CDR3 has 17 residues. The V and J ends lost 4 bases and 1 base, in that order; junction bases with no gene match: 10.

This TCR came from a woman in her thirties or forties with Graves' hyperthyroidism. The sample was blood. The gene calls are TRBV14 and TRBJ1-1; 9 bases align to TRBD1. The CDR3 protein is CASSLRILTGGNTEAFF. The CDR3 bases are TGTGCCAGCAGCCTTAGGATTTTGACAGGGGGGAACACTGAAGCTTTCTTT.